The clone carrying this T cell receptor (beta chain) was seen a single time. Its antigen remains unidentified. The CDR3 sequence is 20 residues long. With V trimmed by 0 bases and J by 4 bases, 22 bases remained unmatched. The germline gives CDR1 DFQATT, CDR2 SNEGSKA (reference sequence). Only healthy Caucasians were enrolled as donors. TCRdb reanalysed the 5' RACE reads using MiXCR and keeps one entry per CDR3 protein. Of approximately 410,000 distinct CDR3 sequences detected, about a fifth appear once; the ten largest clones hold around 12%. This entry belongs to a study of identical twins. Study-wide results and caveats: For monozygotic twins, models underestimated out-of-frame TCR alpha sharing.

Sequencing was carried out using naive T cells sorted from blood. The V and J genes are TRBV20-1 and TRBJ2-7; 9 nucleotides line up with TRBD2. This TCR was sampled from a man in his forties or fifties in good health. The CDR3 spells CSARDRGPTLWGLALYEQYF. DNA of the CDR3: TGCAGTGCTAGAGATCGAGGTCCTACATTGTGGGGACTAGCTCTGTACGAGCAGTACTTC.